The rows below give T cell receptor beta chains drawn from one sample of a study of blood T cells in healthy people across ages. Each CDR3 protein gets one entry after TCRdb re-called the 5' RACE reads with MiXCR. The sample consists of roughly 1.5 million distinct CDR3 sequences, 35% to 45% of them appearing once. The sample taken for sequencing was blood. These receptors were taken from a woman between 18 and 30 years old in good health. The CDR3 runs from the conserved cysteine through the conserved F or W. Fields, in order: D gene, V gene, J gene, clone size, CDR3 DNA, CDR3 protein. A D gene is named only where the DNA matches it firmly. Expanded clones get a size class; other rows say once, few or many, or leave the size out.

D gene: TRBD2
V gene: TRBV20-1
J gene: TRBJ2-3
clone size: -
CDR3 DNA: TGCAGTGCCCCCGGGCAGCGAGCGGGAGCAGATACGCAGTATTTT
CDR3 protein: CSAPGQRAGADTQYF

D gene: -
V gene: TRBV7-2
J gene: TRBJ1-5
clone size: -
CDR3 DNA: TGTGCCAGCAGCCAAAGGGGGACACAAGATCAGCCCCAGCATTTT
CDR3 protein: CASSQRGTQDQPQHF

D gene: -
V gene: TRBV5-6
J gene: TRBJ2-1
clone size: -
CDR3 DNA: TGTGCCAGCAGCTTGGACGGGTCAAGCTCCTACAATGAGCAGTTCTTC
CDR3 protein: CASSLDGSSSYNEQFF

D gene: -
V gene: TRBV5-1
J gene: TRBJ1-2
clone size: many
CDR3 DNA: TGCGCCAGCAGCTTGGCTACCGAGGGCGACGGCTACACCTTC
CDR3 protein: CASSLATEGDGYTF

D gene: TRBD2
V gene: TRBV12-3/TRBV12-4
J gene: TRBJ2-1
clone size: few
CDR3 DNA: TGTGCCAGCAGTTTACGGGGTAGCGGGAGTTATGAGCAGTTCTTC
CDR3 protein: CASSLRGSGSYEQFF

D gene: -
V gene: TRBV18
J gene: TRBJ1-3
clone size: -
CDR3 DNA: TGTGCCAGCTCCCGAGAAGCCGGAAACACCATATATTTT
CDR3 protein: CASSREAGNTIYF

D gene: -
V gene: TRBV27
J gene: TRBJ1-5
clone size: -
CDR3 DNA: TGTGCCAGCAGATTAGGAGAGTCTAAGCCCCAGCATTTT
CDR3 protein: CASRLGESKPQHF

D gene: TRBD1
V gene: TRBV28
J gene: TRBJ1-5
clone size: few
CDR3 DNA: TGTGCCAGCAGGGGAACAGGGGCGAGGTTAGGCCCCCAGCATTTT
CDR3 protein: CASRGTGARLGPQHF

D gene: -
V gene: TRBV11-1
J gene: TRBJ2-5
clone size: -
CDR3 DNA: TGTGCCAGCAGCTTAGAGGGGGGATTTTTGACCGAGACCCAGTACTTC
CDR3 protein: CASSLEGGFLTETQYF

D gene: -
V gene: TRBV7-2
J gene: TRBJ1-4
clone size: few
CDR3 DNA: TGTGCCAGCAGCTTAGGGGGGGGAAAACTGTTTTTT
CDR3 protein: CASSLGGGKLFF